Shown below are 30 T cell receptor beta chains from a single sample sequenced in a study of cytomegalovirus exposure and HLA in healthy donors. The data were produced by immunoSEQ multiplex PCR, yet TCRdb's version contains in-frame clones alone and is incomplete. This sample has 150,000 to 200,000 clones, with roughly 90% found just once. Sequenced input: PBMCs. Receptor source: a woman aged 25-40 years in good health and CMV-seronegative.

Here the CDR3 reads CAWSTGGSTDTQYF. The CDR3 coding sequence is TGTGCCTGGAGCACAGGGGGTAGCACAGATACGCAGTATTTT. V gene TRBV30 combines with J gene TRBJ2-3; TRBD1 matches 8 bases. Germline V CDR1 and CDR2: GTSNPN, SVGIG (reference sequence). There are 14 residues in the CDR3. V shed 3 bases, J shed 0 bases, and the junction held 2 bases outside the gene matches.

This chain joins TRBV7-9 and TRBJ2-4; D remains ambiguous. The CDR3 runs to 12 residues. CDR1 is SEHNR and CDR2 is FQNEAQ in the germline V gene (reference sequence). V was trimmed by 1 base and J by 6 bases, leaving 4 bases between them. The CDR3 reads CASSLGINIQYF. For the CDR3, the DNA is TGTGCCAGCAGCTTAGGGATAAACATTCAGTACTTC.

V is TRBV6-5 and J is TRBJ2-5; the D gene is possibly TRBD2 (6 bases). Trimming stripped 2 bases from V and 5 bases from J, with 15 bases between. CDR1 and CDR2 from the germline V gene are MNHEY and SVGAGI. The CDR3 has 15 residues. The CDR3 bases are TGTGCCAGCAGTTACACCGAGGCCCGGGGGGAGACCCAGTACTTC. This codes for CASSYTEARGETQYF.

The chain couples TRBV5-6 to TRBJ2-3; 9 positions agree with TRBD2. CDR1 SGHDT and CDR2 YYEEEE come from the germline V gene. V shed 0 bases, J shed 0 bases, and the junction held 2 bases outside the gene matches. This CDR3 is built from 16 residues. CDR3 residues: CASSLELAGSTDTQYF. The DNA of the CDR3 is TGTGCCAGCAGCTTGGAGCTAGCGGGGAGCACAGATACGCAGTATTTT. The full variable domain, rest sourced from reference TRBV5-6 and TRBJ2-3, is DAGVTQSPTHLIKTRGQQVTLRCSPKSGHDTVSWYQQALGQGPQFIFQYYEEEERQRGNFPDRFSGHQFPNYSSELNVNALLLGDSALYLCASSLELAGSTDTQYFGPGTRLTVL.

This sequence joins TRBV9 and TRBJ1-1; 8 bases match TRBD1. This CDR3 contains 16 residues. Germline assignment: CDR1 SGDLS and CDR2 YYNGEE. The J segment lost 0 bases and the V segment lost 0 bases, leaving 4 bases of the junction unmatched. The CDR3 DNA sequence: TGTGCCAGCAGCGTAGGGACAGGGATAATGAACACTGAAGCTTTCTTT. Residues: CASSVGTGIMNTEAFF.

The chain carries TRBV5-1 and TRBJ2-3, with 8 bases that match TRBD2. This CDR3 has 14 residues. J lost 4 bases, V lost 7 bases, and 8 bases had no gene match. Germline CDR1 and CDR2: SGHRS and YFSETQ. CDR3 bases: TGCGCCAGCTCCGGGACTAGAGCCTCAGATACGCAGTATTTT. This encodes CASSGTRASDTQYF.

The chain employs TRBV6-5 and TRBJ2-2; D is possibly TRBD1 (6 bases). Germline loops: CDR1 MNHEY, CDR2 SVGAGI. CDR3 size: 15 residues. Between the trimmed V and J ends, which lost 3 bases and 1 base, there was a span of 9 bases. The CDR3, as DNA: TGTGCCAGCAGTTATCAGACAGGGAACACCGGGGAGCTGTTTTTT. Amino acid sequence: CASSYQTGNTGELFF.

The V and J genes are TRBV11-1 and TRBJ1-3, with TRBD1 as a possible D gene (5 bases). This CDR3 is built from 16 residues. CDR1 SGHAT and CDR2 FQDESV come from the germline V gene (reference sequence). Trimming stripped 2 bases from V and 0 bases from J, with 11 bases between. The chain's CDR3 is CASSLRPDNSGNTIYF. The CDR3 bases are TGTGCCAGCAGCTTAAGGCCGGACAACTCTGGAAACACCATATATTTT.

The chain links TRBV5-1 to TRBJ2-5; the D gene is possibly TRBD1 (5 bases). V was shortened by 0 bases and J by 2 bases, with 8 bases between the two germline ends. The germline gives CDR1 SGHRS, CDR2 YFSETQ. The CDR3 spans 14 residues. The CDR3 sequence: CASSLGQRQETQYF. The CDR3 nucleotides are TGCGCCAGCAGCTTGGGACAGAGGCAAGAGACCCAGTACTTC.

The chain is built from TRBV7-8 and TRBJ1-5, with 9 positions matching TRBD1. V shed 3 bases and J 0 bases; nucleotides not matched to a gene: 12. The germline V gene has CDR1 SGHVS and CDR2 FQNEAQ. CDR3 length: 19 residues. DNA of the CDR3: TGTGCCAGCAGCTTCTTGGACAGGGGCCTTTCAGTTAGCAATCAGCCCCAGCATTTT. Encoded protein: CASSFLDRGLSVSNQPQHF.

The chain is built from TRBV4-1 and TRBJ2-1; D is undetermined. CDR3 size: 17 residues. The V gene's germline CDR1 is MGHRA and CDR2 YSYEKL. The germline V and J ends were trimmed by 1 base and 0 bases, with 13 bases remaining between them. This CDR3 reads CASSQVPPRRSYNEQFF. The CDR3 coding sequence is TGCGCCAGCAGCCAAGTTCCGCCAAGACGCTCCTACAATGAGCAGTTCTTC.

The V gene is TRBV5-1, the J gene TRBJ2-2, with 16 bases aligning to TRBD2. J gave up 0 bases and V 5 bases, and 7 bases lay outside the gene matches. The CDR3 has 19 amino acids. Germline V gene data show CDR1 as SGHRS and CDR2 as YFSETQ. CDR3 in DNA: TGCGCCAGCAGATCCGGGACTAGCGGGGGGGCCGCGAACACCGGGGAGCTGTTTTTT. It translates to CASRSGTSGGAANTGELFF.

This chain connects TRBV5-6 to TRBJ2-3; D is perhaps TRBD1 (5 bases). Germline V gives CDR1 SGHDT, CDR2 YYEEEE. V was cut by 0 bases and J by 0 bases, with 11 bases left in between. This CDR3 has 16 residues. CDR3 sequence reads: CASSLDRQSSTDTQYF. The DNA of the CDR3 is TGTGCCAGCAGCTTGGATCGACAGTCTAGCACAGATACGCAGTATTTT. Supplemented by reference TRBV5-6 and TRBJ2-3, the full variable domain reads DAGVTQSPTHLIKTRGQQVTLRCSPKSGHDTVSWYQQALGQGPQFIFQYYEEEERQRGNFPDRFSGHQFPNYSSELNVNALLLGDSALYLCASSLDRQSSTDTQYFGPGTRLTVL.

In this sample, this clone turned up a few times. The CDR3: CASSYSGTGLYEQYF. Here the CDR3 DNA reads TGTGCCAGCAGTTACTCTGGGACAGGGCTCTACGAGCAGTACTTC. The chain joins TRBV6-6 to TRBJ2-7, with 9 bases matching TRBD1. With 0 bases clipped from V and 3 bases from J, the junction kept 3 bases outside the gene matches. From germline, CDR1 is MNHNY and CDR2 SVGAGI (reference sequence). The CDR3 runs 15 residues.

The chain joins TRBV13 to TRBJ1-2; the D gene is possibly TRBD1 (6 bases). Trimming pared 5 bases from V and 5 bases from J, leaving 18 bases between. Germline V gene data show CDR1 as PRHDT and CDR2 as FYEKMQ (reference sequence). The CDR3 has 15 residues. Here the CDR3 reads CASSLLGGGSYGYTF. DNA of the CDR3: TGTGCCAGCAGCCTCCTCGGAGGGGGGTCTTATGGCTACACCTTC.

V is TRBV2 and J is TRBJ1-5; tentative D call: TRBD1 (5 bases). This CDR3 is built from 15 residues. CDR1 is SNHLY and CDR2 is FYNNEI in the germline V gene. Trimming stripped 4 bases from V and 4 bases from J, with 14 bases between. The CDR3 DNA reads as TGTGCCAGCAGTGGGAGTCAGGGTAGGAATCAGCCCCAGCATTTT. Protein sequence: CASSGSQGRNQPQHF. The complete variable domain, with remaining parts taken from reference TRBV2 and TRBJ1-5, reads EPEVTQTPSHQVTQMGQEVILRCVPISNHLYFYWYRQILGQKVEFLVSFYNNEISEKSEIFDDQFSVERPDGSNFTLKIRSTKLEDSAMYFCASSGSQGRNQPQHFGDGTRLSIL.

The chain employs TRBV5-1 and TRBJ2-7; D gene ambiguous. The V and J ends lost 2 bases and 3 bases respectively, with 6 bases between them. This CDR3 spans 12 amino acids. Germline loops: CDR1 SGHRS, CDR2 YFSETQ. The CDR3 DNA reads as TGCGCCAGCAGCTTCGGAGACTACGAGCAGTACTTC. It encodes CASSFGDYEQYF.

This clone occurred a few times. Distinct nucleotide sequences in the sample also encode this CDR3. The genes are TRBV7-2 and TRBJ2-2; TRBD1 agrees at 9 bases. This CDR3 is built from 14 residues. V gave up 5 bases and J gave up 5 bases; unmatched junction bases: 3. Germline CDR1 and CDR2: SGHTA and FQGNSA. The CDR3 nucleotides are TGTGCCAGCAGCCAAGGACAGGGGACCGGGGAGCTGTTTTTT. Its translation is CASSQGQGTGELFF.

The CDR3 coding sequence is TGTGCCAGCAGAGACAGGTCCTATGGCTACACCTTC. Its protein is CASRDRSYGYTF. The chain couples TRBV27 to TRBJ1-2; a weak D match, TRBD1 (6 bases). V lost 6 bases to trimming and J lost 4 bases, with 9 bases between them. CDR1 and CDR2 (germline): MNHEY, SMNVEV (reference sequence). The CDR3 is made up of 12 amino acids.

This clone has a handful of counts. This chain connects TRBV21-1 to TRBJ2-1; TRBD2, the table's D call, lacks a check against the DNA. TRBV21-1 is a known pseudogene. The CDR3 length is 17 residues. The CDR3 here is CASSKTGTSGIYNEQFF. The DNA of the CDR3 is TGTGCCAGCAGCAAAACCGGGACTAGCGGCATCTACAATGAGCAGTTCTTC.

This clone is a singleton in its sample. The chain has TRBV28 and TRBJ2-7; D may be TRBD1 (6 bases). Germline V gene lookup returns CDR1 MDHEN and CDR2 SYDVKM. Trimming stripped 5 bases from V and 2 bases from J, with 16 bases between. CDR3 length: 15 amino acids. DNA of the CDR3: TGTGCCAGCAGTACCTTAGGGGGAATTCCCTACGAGCAGTACTTC. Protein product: CASSTLGGIPYEQYF. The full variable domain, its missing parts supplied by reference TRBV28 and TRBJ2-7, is DVKVTQSSRYLVKRTGEKVFLECVQDMDHENMFWYRQDPGLGLRLIYFSYDVKMKEKGDIPEGYSVSREKKERFSLILESASTNQTSMYLCASSTLGGIPYEQYFGPGTRLTVT.

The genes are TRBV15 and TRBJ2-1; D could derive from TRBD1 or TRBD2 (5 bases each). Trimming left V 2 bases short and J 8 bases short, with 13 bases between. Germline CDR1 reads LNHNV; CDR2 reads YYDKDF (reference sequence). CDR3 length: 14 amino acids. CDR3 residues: CATSRFTVGDEQFF. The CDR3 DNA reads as TGTGCCACCAGCAGATTCACAGTGGGGGATGAGCAGTTCTTC.

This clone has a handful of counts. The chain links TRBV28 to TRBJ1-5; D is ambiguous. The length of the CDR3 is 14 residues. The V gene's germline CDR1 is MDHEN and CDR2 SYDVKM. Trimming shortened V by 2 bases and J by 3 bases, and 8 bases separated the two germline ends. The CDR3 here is CASSLVTANQPQHF. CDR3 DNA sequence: TGTGCCAGCAGTTTAGTAACAGCCAATCAGCCCCAGCATTTT.

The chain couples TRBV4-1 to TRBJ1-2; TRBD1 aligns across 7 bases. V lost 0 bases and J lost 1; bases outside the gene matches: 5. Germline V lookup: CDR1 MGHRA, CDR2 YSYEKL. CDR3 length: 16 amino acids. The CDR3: CASSQDLAGGNYGYTF. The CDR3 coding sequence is TGCGCCAGCAGCCAAGATCTGGCAGGGGGTAACTATGGCTACACCTTC.

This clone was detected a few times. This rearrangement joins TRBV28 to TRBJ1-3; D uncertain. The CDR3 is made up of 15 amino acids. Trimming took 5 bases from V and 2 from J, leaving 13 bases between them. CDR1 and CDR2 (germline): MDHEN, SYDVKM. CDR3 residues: CASSKQFSPGNTIYF. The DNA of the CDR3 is TGTGCCAGCAGTAAACAGTTTTCCCCTGGAAACACCATATATTTT.

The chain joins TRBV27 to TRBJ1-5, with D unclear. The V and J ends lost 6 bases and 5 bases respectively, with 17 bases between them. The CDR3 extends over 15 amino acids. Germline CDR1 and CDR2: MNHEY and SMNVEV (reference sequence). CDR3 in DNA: TGTGCCAGCAGATTCACGATGGACCGGCATCAGCCCCAGCATTTT. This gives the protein CASRFTMDRHQPQHF.

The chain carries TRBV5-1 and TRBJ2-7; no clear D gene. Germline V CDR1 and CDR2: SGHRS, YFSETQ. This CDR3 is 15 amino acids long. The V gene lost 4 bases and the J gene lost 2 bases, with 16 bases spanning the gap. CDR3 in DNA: TGCGCCAGCAGCCAGACTGATCTACGAGCCTACGAGCAGTACTTC. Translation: CASSQTDLRAYEQYF.

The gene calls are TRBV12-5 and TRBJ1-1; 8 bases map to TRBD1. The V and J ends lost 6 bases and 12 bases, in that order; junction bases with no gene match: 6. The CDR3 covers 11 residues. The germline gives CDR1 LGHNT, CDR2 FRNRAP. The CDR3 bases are TGTGCTAGTGGCCCCGGACAGGGAACTTTCTTT. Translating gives CASGPGQGTFF. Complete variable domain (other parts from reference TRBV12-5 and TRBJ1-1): DARVTQTPRHKVTEMGQEVTMRCQPILGHNTVFWYRQTMMQGLELLAYFRNRAPLDDSGMPKDRFSAEMPDATLATLKIQPSEPRDSAVYFCASGPGQGTFFGQGTRLTVV.

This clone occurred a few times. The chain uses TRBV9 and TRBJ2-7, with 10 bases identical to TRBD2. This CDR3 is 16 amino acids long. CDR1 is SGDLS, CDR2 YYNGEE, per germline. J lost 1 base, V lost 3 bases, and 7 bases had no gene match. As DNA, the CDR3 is TGTGCCAGCAGCGCAACATGGACTAGCGGATCCTACGAGCAGTACTTC. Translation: CASSATWTSGSYEQYF. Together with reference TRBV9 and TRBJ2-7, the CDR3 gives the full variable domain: DSGVTQTPKHLITATGQRVTLRCSPRSGDLSVYWYQQSLDQGLQFLIQYYNGEERAKGNILERFSAQQFPDLHSELNLSSLELGDSALYFCASSATWTSGSYEQYFGPGTRLTVT.

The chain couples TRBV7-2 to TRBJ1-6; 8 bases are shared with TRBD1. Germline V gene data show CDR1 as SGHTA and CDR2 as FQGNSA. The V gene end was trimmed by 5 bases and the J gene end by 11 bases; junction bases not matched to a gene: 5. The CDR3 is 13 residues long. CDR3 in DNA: TGTGCCAGCAGCGCCGACAGGGGAACACCCCTCCACTTT. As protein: CASSADRGTPLHF. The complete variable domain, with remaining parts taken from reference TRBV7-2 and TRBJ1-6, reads GAGVSQSPSNKVTEKGKDVELRCDPISGHTALYWYRQSLGQGLEFLIYFQGNSAPDKSGLPSDRFSAERTGGSVSTLTIQRTQQEDSAVYLCASSADRGTPLHFGNGTRLTVT.